These 29 T cell receptor beta chains were sequenced from one sample in a study of shared clonotypes between healthy human individuals. TCRdb's table, derived via immunoSEQ multiplex PCR, lists solely in-frame clones and lacks some. Of over 950,000 clones in the sample, about 72% were seen once. Material: memory CD4+ T cells from PBMCs. Subset indicated: CD45RA-negative fraction. The receptors come from a man between 18 and 29 years old in good health. Some clones in this sample may be carry-over from other donors' samples.

J is TRBJ2-1 and V is TRBV27, with TRBD2 matching over 13 bases. Germline loops: CDR1 MNHEY, CDR2 SMNVEV (reference sequence). This CDR3 spans 16 amino acids. V trimming: 5 bases; J trimming: 8 bases; junction bases outside the gene matches: 9. CDR3 sequence reads: CASSLFPTSGRDEQFF. The CDR3 DNA reads as TGTGCCAGCAGTCTCTTCCCTACTAGCGGGAGGGATGAGCAGTTCTTC.

This clone was seen a handful of times. V usage is TRBV2 and J usage is TRBJ1-2, with TRBD1 matching over 9 bases. With V trimmed by 5 bases and J by 8 bases, 3 bases remained unmatched. Germline V gene data show CDR1 as SNHLY and CDR2 as FYNNEI. The CDR3 totals 12 residues. This chain's CDR3 is CASSNRGRGYTF. Here the CDR3 DNA reads TGTGCCAGCAGTAACAGGGGGCGCGGCTACACCTTC.

This clone has more than one count but fewer than ten. J is TRBJ1-5 and V is TRBV29-1; D unclear. Trimming stripped 5 bases from V and 3 bases from J, with 8 bases between. Germline CDR1 is SQVTM and CDR2 is ANQGSEA. The CDR3 is 12 amino acids. CDR3 coding DNA: TGCAGCGTTTTAGATAACAATCAGCCCCAGCATTTT. It translates to CSVLDNNQPQHF. The variable domain in full, completed from reference TRBV29-1 and TRBJ1-5, reads SAVISQKPSRDICQRGTSLTIQCQVDSQVTMMFWYRQQPGQSLTLIATANQGSEATYESGFVIDKFPISRPNLTFSTLTVSNMSPEDSSIYLCSVLDNNQPQHFGDGTRLSIL.

The chain carries TRBV28 and TRBJ2-1; 12 bases align to TRBD2. This CDR3 region has 15 residues. The V segment lost 3 bases and the J segment 10 bases; nucleotides outside the gene matches: 7. The germline V gene has CDR1 MDHEN and CDR2 SYDVKM. CDR3 nucleotides: TGTGCCAGCAGTTTGACTAGCGGGGGCTACATAGAGCAGTTCTTC. Its protein product is CASSLTSGGYIEQFF. Combining the CDR3 with reference TRBV28 and TRBJ2-1 gives the whole variable domain DVKVTQSSRYLVKRTGEKVFLECVQDMDHENMFWYRQDPGLGLRLIYFSYDVKMKEKGDIPEGYSVSREKKERFSLILESASTNQTSMYLCASSLTSGGYIEQFFGPGTRLTVL.

The chain has TRBV6-1 and TRBJ2-6; the D gene is possibly TRBD2 (5 bases). CDR3 length: 14 residues. Trimming removed 6 bases at V and 0 bases at J, with 6 bases between. Germline CDR1 is MNHNS and CDR2 is SASEGT. Here the CDR3 reads CASSRDSGANVLTF. CDR3 coding DNA: TGTGCCAGCAGCCGGGACTCTGGGGCCAACGTCCTGACTTTC.

About this clone: Within the sample, other DNA sequences also encode this same CDR3. The gene calls are TRBV2 and TRBJ1-2; no clear D gene. There are 11 residues in the CDR3. V lost 4 bases and J 4 bases, leaving 4 bases between the germline ends. Germline V gene sequence: CDR1 SNHLY, CDR2 FYNNEI. CDR3 amino acids: CASSVLYGYTF. The CDR3 DNA reads TGTGCCAGCAGTGTCCTCTATGGCTACACCTTC.

About this clone itself: Distinct nucleotide sequences in the sample also encode this CDR3. This rearrangement joins TRBV29-1 to TRBJ2-3; D unclear. Trimming removed 1 base at V and 4 bases at J, with 3 bases between. The CDR3 has 11 amino acids. Germline V gives CDR1 SQVTM, CDR2 ANQGSEA. The CDR3 here is CSVEGADTQYF. Here the CDR3 DNA reads TGCAGCGTTGAAGGTGCAGATACGCAGTATTTT.

V usage is TRBV10-3 and J usage is TRBJ2-1, with 11 bases matching TRBD1. There are 14 residues in the CDR3. CDR1 and CDR2 from the germline V gene are ENHRY and SYGVKD. The V segment lost 7 bases and the J segment 4 bases; nucleotides outside the gene matches: 3. Here the CDR3 DNA reads TGTGCCATCAATGGACAGGGGGCTTACAATGAGCAGTTCTTC. This codes for CAINGQGAYNEQFF.

This clone was seen at least ten times. The J gene is TRBJ2-5, the V gene TRBV10-3; 9 bases align to TRBD2. The germline V gene encodes CDR1 ENHRY and CDR2 SYGVKD. The J segment lost 5 bases and the V segment lost 10 bases, leaving 14 bases of the junction unmatched. The CDR3 is 15 amino acids. The CDR3 DNA is TGTGCCACACAGGACAGCGGGGGGTCGTGGGAGACCCAGTACTTC. Translated, it gives CATQDSGGSWETQYF.

Note on this clone: Within the sample, other DNA sequences also encode this same CDR3. The chain uses TRBV5-1 and TRBJ2-2; D remains unclear. Trimming removed 0 bases from V and 0 bases from J, with 3 bases in between. Germline CDR1 SGHRS, CDR2 YFSETQ. There are 14 residues in the CDR3. The DNA of the CDR3 is TGCGCCAGCAGCTTGGCAGCGAACACCGGGGAGCTGTTTTTT. Translating gives CASSLAANTGELFF.

The chain recombines TRBV6-4 with TRBJ2-1, with 9 bases identical to TRBD2. This CDR3 comprises 15 residues. The V and J ends lost 5 bases and 3 bases, in that order; junction bases with no gene match: 5. Germline V gene sequence: CDR1 MRHNA, CDR2 SNTAGT. CDR3 coding DNA: TGTGCCAGCAGTCCACTAGCGGGCCTCTACAATGAGCAGTTCTTC. As protein: CASSPLAGLYNEQFF.

Here the CDR3 reads CASSLEFGDTQYF. The DNA for the CDR3 is TGTGCCAGCAGCTTAGAGTTTGGGGATACGCAGTATTTT. The chain has TRBV7-6 and TRBJ2-3, with D hard to call. V lost 1 base to trimming and J lost 6 bases, with 8 bases between them. CDR1 SGHVS and CDR2 FNYEAQ come from the germline V gene. The CDR3 consists of 13 residues.

The CDR3 region is CASSPWASGAQEGTDTQYF. CDR3 DNA: TGCGCCAGCAGCCCATGGGCTAGCGGGGCCCAAGAGGGTACAGATACGCAGTATTTT. J is TRBJ2-3 and V is TRBV5-1; 9 nucleotides align to TRBD2. V dropped 4 bases and J dropped 3; count of bases not matched to a gene: 18. The CDR3 contains 19 residues. From germline, CDR1 is SGHRS and CDR2 YFSETQ. Filled out from reference TRBV5-1 and TRBJ2-3, the complete variable domain reads KAGVTQTPRYLIKTRGQQVTLSCSPISGHRSVSWYQQTPGQGLQFLFEYFSETQRNKGNFPGRFSGRQFSNSRSEMNVSTLELGDSALYLCASSPWASGAQEGTDTQYFGPGTRLTVL.

The rearrangement links TRBV5-4 to TRBJ2-5, with 8 bases identical to TRBD2. The trim removed 5 bases at V and 11 bases at J, leaving 8 bases unmatched. Germline values: CDR1 SGHNT, CDR2 YYREEE (reference sequence). CDR3 length equals 12 residues. The chain's CDR3 is CASSPGTRRQYF. The CDR3 region has the DNA TGTGCCAGCAGTCCCGGGACTAGAAGGCAGTACTTC.

Turning to this clone: The sample has other DNA sequences that encode this CDR3 too. This rearrangement joins TRBV4-3 to TRBJ1-2; D may be TRBD1 (5 bases). V was clipped by 0 bases and J by 4 bases, with 6 bases between them. Looked up from germline, CDR1 is LGHNA and CDR2 is YSLEER. The CDR3 contains 13 residues. CDR3 in amino acids: CASSQEGVYGYTF. CDR3 nucleotides: TGCGCCAGCAGCCAAGAAGGGGTCTATGGCTACACCTTC.

The chain couples TRBV7-8 to TRBJ2-7, with TRBD2 matching over 12 bases. With 1 base clipped from V and 2 bases from J, the junction kept 6 bases outside the gene matches. The CDR3 has 17 amino acids. The germline V gene has CDR1 SGHVS and CDR2 FQNEAQ. DNA of the CDR3: TGTGCCAGCAGCTTAGTCCCACTAGCGGGAGGAACCTACGAGCAGTACTTC. It specifies CASSLVPLAGGTYEQYF. Using reference TRBV7-8 and TRBJ2-7 for the parts outside the CDR3, the full variable domain is GAGVSQSPRYKVAKRGQDVALRCDPISGHVSLFWYQQALGQGPEFLTYFQNEAQLDKSGLPSDRFFAERPEGSVSTLKIQRTQQEDSAVYLCASSLVPLAGGTYEQYFGPGTRLTVT.

This chain joins TRBV6-1 and TRBJ2-7; the D call may be TRBD1 or TRBD2 (5 bases each). The CDR3 contains 16 residues. Looked up from germline, CDR1 is MNHNS and CDR2 is SASEGT. Trimming stripped 1 base from V and 0 bases from J, with 13 bases between. The CDR3 nucleotides are TGTGCCAGCAGTGAAGGGGGGACCTATGCCTCCTACGAGCAGTACTTC. This codes for CASSEGGTYASYEQYF.

V usage is TRBV7-2 and J usage is TRBJ1-1; a possible D gene is TRBD1 (6 bases). The germline V gene has CDR1 SGHTA and CDR2 FQGNSA. The V end was cut by 2 bases, the J end by 3 bases, with 10 bases between. The length of the CDR3 is 14 residues. The CDR3 DNA reads as TGTGCCAGCAGCTTATTTCAGGGGTACACTGAAGCTTTCTTT. Translation: CASSLFQGYTEAFF.

The CDR3 DNA reads TGCGCCAGCAATAAACAGGGGAACACTGAAGCTTTCTTT. Translated: CASNKQGNTEAFF. The V and J genes are TRBV10-2 and TRBJ1-1; a possible D gene is TRBD1 (6 bases). Trimming pared 7 bases from V and 1 base from J, leaving 10 bases between. This CDR3 has 13 amino acids. Germline CDR1 is WSHSY and CDR2 is SAAADI.

The genes are TRBV6-1 and TRBJ2-3; a weak D match, TRBD1 (6 bases). V lost 1 base and J 4 bases, leaving 9 bases between the germline ends. The CDR3 contains 14 residues. The germline V gene encodes CDR1 MNHNS and CDR2 SASEGT. Written as DNA, the CDR3 is TGTGCCAGCAGTGAAGGACAGGTCGCAGATACGCAGTATTTT. Its protein product is CASSEGQVADTQYF.

This rearrangement joins TRBV5-1 to TRBJ2-2; D is perhaps TRBD1 or TRBD2 (5 bases each). The CDR3 spans 16 residues. V lost 6 bases and J 4 bases, leaving 19 bases between the germline ends. CDR1 is SGHRS and CDR2 is YFSETQ in the germline V gene. The CDR3 coding sequence is TGCGCCAGCAATTCGAGGGGAGAAATGGGCACCGGGGAGCTGTTTTTT. Its translation: CASNSRGEMGTGELFF.

J is TRBJ2-3 and V is TRBV5-4; no clear D gene. Trimming left V 1 base short and J 4 bases short, with 10 bases between. The CDR3 extends over 14 amino acids. Germline V gives CDR1 SGHNT, CDR2 YYREEE (reference sequence). As DNA, the CDR3 is TGTGCCAGCAGCTTGTCGGTAGCCGCAGATACGCAGTATTTT. It specifies CASSLSVAADTQYF.

The sample holds many counts of this clone. This chain connects TRBV5-4 to TRBJ1-2; D perhaps matches TRBD1 (5 bases). CDR1 is SGHNT and CDR2 is YYREEE in the germline V gene (reference sequence). The CDR3 totals 13 residues. The V and J ends lost 2 bases and 4 bases respectively, with 9 bases between them. This CDR3 is CASSLRQTYGYTF. CDR3 DNA sequence: TGTGCCAGCAGCTTAAGACAGACCTATGGCTACACCTTC.

This rearrangement joins TRBV7-2 to TRBJ2-3, with TRBD2 matching 8 bases. CDR1 and CDR2 from the germline V gene are SGHTA and FQGNSA. This CDR3 is 17 amino acids long. V gave up 3 bases and J gave up 2 bases; unmatched junction bases: 10. The CDR3 is CASSFPRAGEITDTQYF. CDR3 DNA: TGTGCCAGCAGCTTCCCCCGAGCGGGAGAGATCACAGATACGCAGTATTTT.

The chain employs TRBV5-4 and TRBJ2-3, with 10 bases lining up with TRBD2. CDR1 is SGHNT and CDR2 is YYREEE in the germline V gene (reference sequence). V gave up 4 bases and J gave up 3 bases; unmatched junction bases: 5. This CDR3 region has 15 residues. CDR3 in DNA: TGTGCCAGCAGCCCTAGCGGGAGAGGGACAGATACGCAGTATTTT. Translated: CASSPSGRGTDTQYF.

The chain has TRBV5-4 and TRBJ1-2; D is unclear. V lost 0 bases and J 9 bases, leaving 15 bases between the germline ends. Per germline, CDR1 SGHNT and CDR2 YYREEE (reference sequence). This CDR3 has 14 amino acids. CDR3 in amino acids: CASSLAGELWSYTF. CDR3 DNA sequence: TGTGCCAGCAGCTTGGCTGGGGAGCTATGGAGCTACACCTTC.

The rearrangement joins TRBV27 to TRBJ1-2, with 8 bases matching TRBD1. The germline gives CDR1 MNHEY, CDR2 SMNVEV (reference sequence). The V gene end was trimmed by 6 bases and the J gene end by 5 bases; junction bases not matched to a gene: 14. This CDR3 comprises 16 residues. Here the CDR3 DNA reads TGTGCCAGCAGCCTCTCGATGGACAGGGAGTATTATGGCTACACCTTC. Its translation: CASSLSMDREYYGYTF.

The rearrangement joins TRBV7-2 to TRBJ1-3; D is uncertain. V lost 1 base, J lost 4 bases, and 5 bases lay in between. CDR1 SGHTA and CDR2 FQGNSA come from the germline V gene. The CDR3 is made up of 13 amino acids. CDR3 nucleotides: TGTGCCAGCAGCTTAGTGCGGGGAAACACCATATATTTT. Translating it yields CASSLVRGNTIYF.

The chain employs TRBV7-2 and TRBJ2-2, with TRBD1 matching over 11 bases. The CDR3 is 17 amino acids. The ends lost 5 bases at V and 5 bases at J; junction bases unmatched: 10. Germline values: CDR1 SGHTA, CDR2 FQGNSA. The CDR3 DNA sequence: TGTGCCAGCAGCGGAATATGGACAGGGGGCAAAACCGGGGAGCTGTTTTTT. This codes for CASSGIWTGGKTGELFF.